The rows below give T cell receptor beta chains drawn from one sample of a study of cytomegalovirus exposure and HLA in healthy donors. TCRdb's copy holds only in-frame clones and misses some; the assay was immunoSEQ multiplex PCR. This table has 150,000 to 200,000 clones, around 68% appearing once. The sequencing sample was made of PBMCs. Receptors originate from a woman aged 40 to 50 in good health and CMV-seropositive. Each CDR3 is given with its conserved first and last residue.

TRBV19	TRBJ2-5	CASSNDRGQTQYF
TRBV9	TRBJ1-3	CASSKQAPSSGNTIYF
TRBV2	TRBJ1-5	CASSEDGMNQPQHF
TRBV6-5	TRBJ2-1	CASTQAGGYEQFF
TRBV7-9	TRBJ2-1	CASSGRTRAVNEQFF
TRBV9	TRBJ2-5	CASSVGGRGTQYF
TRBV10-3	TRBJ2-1	CAISERTGVNEQFF
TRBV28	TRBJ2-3	CASSPRNLAGGPIGNTQYF
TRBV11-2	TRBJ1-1	CASIRGMNTEAFF
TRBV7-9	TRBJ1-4	CASSLAAGFTNEKLFF
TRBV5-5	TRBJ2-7	CASSFDRNVGPYF
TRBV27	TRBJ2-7	CASSTRLGGNTYEQYF
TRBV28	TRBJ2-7	CASGLRTDEQYF
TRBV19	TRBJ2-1	CASSLGTKEYNEQFF
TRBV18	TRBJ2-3	CASSYRTDTQYF
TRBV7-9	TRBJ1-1	CASSIRGAFF